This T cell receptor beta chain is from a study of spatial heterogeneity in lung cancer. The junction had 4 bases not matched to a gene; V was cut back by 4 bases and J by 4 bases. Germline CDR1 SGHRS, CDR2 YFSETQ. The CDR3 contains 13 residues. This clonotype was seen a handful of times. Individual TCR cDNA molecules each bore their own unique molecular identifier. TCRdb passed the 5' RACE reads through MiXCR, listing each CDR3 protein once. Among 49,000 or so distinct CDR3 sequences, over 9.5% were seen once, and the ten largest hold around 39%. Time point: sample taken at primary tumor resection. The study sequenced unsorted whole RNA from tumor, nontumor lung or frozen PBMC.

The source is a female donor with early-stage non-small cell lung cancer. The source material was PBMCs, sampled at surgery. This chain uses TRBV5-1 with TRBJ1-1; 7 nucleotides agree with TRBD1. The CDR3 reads CASSMAGGTEAFF. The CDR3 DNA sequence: TGCGCCAGCAGCATGGCAGGGGGCACTGAAGCTTTCTTT.